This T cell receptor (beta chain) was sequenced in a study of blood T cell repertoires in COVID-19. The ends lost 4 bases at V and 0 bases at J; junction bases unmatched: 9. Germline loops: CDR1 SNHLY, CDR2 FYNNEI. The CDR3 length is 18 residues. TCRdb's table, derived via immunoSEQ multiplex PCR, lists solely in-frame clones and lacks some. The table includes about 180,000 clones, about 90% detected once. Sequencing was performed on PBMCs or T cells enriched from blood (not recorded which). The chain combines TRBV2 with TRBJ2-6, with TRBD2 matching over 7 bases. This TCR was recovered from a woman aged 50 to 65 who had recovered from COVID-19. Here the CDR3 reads CASSVTGLAVSGANVLTF. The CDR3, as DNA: TGTGCCAGCAGTGTTACCGGTCTAGCGGTCTCTGGGGCCAACGTCCTGACTTTC.